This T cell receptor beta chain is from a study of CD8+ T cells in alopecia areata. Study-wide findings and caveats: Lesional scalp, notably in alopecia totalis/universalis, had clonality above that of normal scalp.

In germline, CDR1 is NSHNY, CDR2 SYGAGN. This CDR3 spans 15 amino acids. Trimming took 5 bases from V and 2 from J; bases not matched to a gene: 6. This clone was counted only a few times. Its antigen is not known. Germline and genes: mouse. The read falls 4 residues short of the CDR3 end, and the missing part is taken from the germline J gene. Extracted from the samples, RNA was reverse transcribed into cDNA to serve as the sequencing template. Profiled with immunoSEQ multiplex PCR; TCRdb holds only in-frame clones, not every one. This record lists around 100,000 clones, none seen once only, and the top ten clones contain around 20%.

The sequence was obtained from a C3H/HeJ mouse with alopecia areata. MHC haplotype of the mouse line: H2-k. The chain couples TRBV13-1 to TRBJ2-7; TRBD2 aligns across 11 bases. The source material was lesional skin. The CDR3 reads CASSNRDWGTYEQYF. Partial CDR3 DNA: TGTGCCAGCAGCAACCGGGACTGGGGGACCTAT.